Sequencing of this T cell receptor (beta chain) was carried out in a study of cytomegalovirus exposure and HLA in healthy donors (dated 2017 in TCRdb). In terms of the full investigation: According to an earlier analysis of 550 to 700 of the donors, about 179 million T cells yielded 95 million to 140 million unique TCR beta sequences and around 280 Gb of sequence data. Roughly 320 gigabases of sequencing data and 75 million to 85 million unique TCR sequences made up an early release that covered approximately 700 HLA-typed donors. Of the 398 genotyped donors, approximately 83% fell in the genetic ancestry cluster associated with self-reported Caucasian donors. The study was designed to test whether signatures of past pathogen exposure could be identified by cataloging public T cell receptors. The study profiled the T cell repertoires of 500 to 800 subjects by immunosequencing and related them to cytomegalovirus serostatus. A separate validation cohort of about 110 different subjects was used in addition to the 666-subject first cohort. The study combined high-throughput TCR immunosequencing, statistical association of individual TCRs with disease status, and machine learning to predict cytomegalovirus infection status. To study patterns of TCR occurrence, a later analysis re-analyzed previously published TCR beta repertoires from just over 650 donors and added high-resolution HLA genotyping. Rather than drawing on any new phenotypic data, the later analysis identified candidate immune exposures from TCR beta sequences and the way those sequences occurred across donors. An earlier analysis of a few hundred of the donors applied high-throughput TCR beta sequencing to assess whether each TCR beta V gene segment acted as functional or pseudogenic. Donor age, sex, ethnicity and CMV serostatus were collected together with the repertoire data. A later genetic analysis took genome-wide SNP genotypes for about 55% of the 666 donors and used that subset as a discovery cohort. Every repertoire in the discovery cohort had been generated on one and the same sequencing platform. HLA typing covered class I and class II loci at four-digit resolution. The number of donors typed differed by locus, with about 629-640 for A, B, C, DRB1 and DQB1, 522 for DQA1, 600 to 610 for DPA1, and 472 for DPB1. A handful of DR-DQ haplotypes were treated as single units for association and clustering because of strong linkage in the cohort. Among over 350 genotyped donors of the cohort, an average of approximately 230,000 unique TCR beta nucleotide sequences were sequenced per donor, around 20% of them non-productive. General study outcomes and caveats: Linkage disequilibrium might explain the correlated functional status among segregating V segments, but an unknown experimental factor could not be excluded. HLA typing was unavailable for some donors at each locus, so association tests used only the typed subset. A few of the identified cytomegalovirus-associated TCR beta chains were confirmed in vitro to be specific for cytomegalovirus antigens. Several of the top co-occurrence clusters appeared to be linked to parvovirus B19, influenza, CMV and Epstein-Barr virus, according to a later analysis. The authors suggested that the approach could potentially be extended to other disease states and immunological phenotypes. This cohort had only TCR beta chains sequenced, and the lack of alpha or paired-chain data limited which features could be detected. In a later analysis, TCR association rates were found to vary across HLA loci, with the most associated TCRs seen for DRB1 alleles and the fewest for HLA-C alleles. A later genetic analysis reported fewer N-insertions in productive TCRs among donors in an Asian-associated ancestry cluster than the roughly 690-donor mean. Immune exposure information for the cohort was limited to CMV serostatus. In a later analysis, most CMV-associated TCR beta chains were found to appear HLA-restricted, with HLA associations seemingly driven largely by CMV exposure. V-gene and J-gene trimming of TCR beta chains was associated with a missense DCLRE1C variant in a later genetic analysis, and the association was replicated in an independent cohort. Fewer than 20 rarely observed V segments, including chromosome 9 orphons, were excluded from the earlier analysis of some 590 of the donors because counts were too low. Because the 87-base-pair reads could not distinguish some IMGT-functional V segments, including TRBV6-2 and TRBV6-3, those segments were excluded. A cluster of highly shared sequence variants was judged likely to represent a technical artifact of the sequencing pipeline. Compared with equally common non-associated chains, HLA-associated TCR beta chains in a later analysis were more clonally expanded and had lower generation probabilities. In an earlier analysis of around 600 of the donors, most TCR beta V segments were observed in productive rearrangements about 87% or about 30% of the time, broadly matching IMGT annotations. In both the original and validation cohorts, the classifier was reported to diagnose cytomegalovirus status with high specificity and sensitivity. A further reported finding was that TCR beta sequences accurately predicted the HLA-A and HLA-B alleles for most subjects in the first cohort. When HLA alleles, especially DR and DQ, strongly co-occurred, attributing TCR associations to individual alleles was difficult. Presence/absence analyses assumed roughly uniform sequencing depth across donors, an assumption that may not hold. A total of fewer than 200 TCR beta chains were listed by the study as associated with cytomegalovirus. A later analysis associated about 16,000 TCR beta sequences with specific HLA alleles at a false discovery rate of 0.05. Most TCR sequences were observed very rarely across donors, whereas some public TCRs were present in many individuals.

The library was built by means of the immunoSEQ multiplex PCR assay. A mixture of 60 forward primers for TCR Vbeta segments and 13 reverse primers for TCR Jbeta segments was used in the multiplex PCR. The CDR3 region of rearranged TCR beta genes was amplified from genomic DNA by a multiplex PCR assay. The Illumina HiSeq System was used to sequence the amplified TCR beta libraries as 87-base-pair reads. In the authors' own workflow: A later analysis tallied around 87 million unique TCR beta chains across the 666 repertoires, and 10 million to 11 million of those chains were shared by two or more donors. A nearest-neighbor algorithm error-corrected the raw reads and collapsed the reads into unique sequences, merging closely related sequences to remove PCR and sequencing errors. CDR3 sequences were aligned to IMGT reference sequences to assign V, D and J gene segments. For a sequence to be retained, a match of at least six nucleotides was required to both a V gene segment and a J gene segment. A rearrangement counted as productive if the CDR3 had no stop codons and remained in frame with V and J, and every other rearrangement counted as non-productive. Following IMGT convention, CDR3 was defined as the stretch from the second conserved V-encoded cysteine to the conserved J-encoded phenylalanine. Sequences without an unambiguous match to a single V gene segment were excluded from the earlier analysis of a few hundred of the donors. In an earlier analysis of some 590 of the donors, V segments were called functional above 56.7% productive rearrangements and were called segregating when the between-donor standard deviation exceeded 5%. A statistical classification framework was built to diagnose cytomegalovirus status from the catalog of TCR beta chain sequences. In a later analysis, TCR nucleotide sequences were compared against IMGT/GENE-DB human TR gene sequences so that V and J genes could be assigned. A later analysis assigned CDR3 sequences and most-parsimonious VDJ recombination scenarios with the TCRdist pipeline. In a later analysis, every TCR beta chain was defined by the combination of its CDR3 amino acid sequence and its V-gene family, and reads without a unique V-gene family were dropped. A later analysis removed 550 to 650 highly shared, low-generation-probability nucleotide sequences to deal with suspected cross-contamination and a sequencing artifact. A later analysis calculated a clonal expansion index for each public chain from normalized within-repertoire ranks of inferred template counts. A later analysis computed generation probabilities with a VDJ recombination model fitted to out-of-frame rearrangements, and checked the results against IGoR. In a later analysis, TCR-TCR, TCR-HLA and TCR-CMV co-occurrence was scored with hypergeometric tests, and a repertoire-size bias correction was applied to TCR pairs. False discovery rates were estimated in a later analysis by permuting HLA or CMV assignments 20 times. In a later analysis, co-occurring TCRs were grouped using DBSCAN, and TCRdist sequence similarity was added for clustering within HLA-allele-positive subsets. Repertoires with fewer than 30,000 or more than 120,000 public chains, plus five repertoires with anomalous nucleotide sharing, were excluded from co-occurrence clustering. In its TCRdb copy, this immuneACCESS table keeps in-frame sequences only and misses some clones. Where compared with another copy, unresolved V genes explain less than half of these, and the others have no known cause. That table is the source of V, J and clone size, and D and trimming were worked out from the DNA. Within this sample are fewer than 70,000 clones, with approximately 70% of them counted one time only. Of the sample, about 14% falls within the top ten clones.

CDR1 and CDR2 are read off the germline V gene as SGHTA and FQGNSA. The CDR3, from cysteine to phenylalanine, totals 13 residues. This entry keeps only the CDR3 DNA: 39 bases, framed from base 1. V sheds 6 bases and J sheds 0 bases, leaving 9 bases between their ends. In the case of this clone: No antigen is known for it. Base qualities are not at hand, and no much larger clone is one base apart.

The cohort comprised approximately 700 healthy bone marrow donors. At the time of sampling, all cohort members were nominally healthy, though unrecorded immune exposures were likely present. The donor was CMV seropositive and belonged to the group of more than 250 seropositive cohort members. A peripheral blood sample was collected from each donor, and TCR beta sequencing was performed on peripheral blood mononuclear cells. The Qiagen DNeasy Blood Extraction Kit was used to extract genomic DNA from the blood cell samples. This receptor chain uses TRBV7-2 and TRBJ2-7, and TRBD1 may be the D gene, going by 5 matching bases. Sequencing input: PBMCs. This TCR derives from a male donor in good health and CMV-seropositive. At the DNA level, the sequence is TGTGCCAGCAGACCGACAGCCTCCTACGAGCAGTACTTC. Its translation reads: CASRPTASYEQYF.